One and the same sample provided the 5 T cell receptor beta chains below, sequenced in a study of T cells in tumors after PD-1 blockade. Generated by immunoSEQ multiplex PCR, the TCRdb table keeps only in-frame clones and is missing some. The sample includes around 45,000 clones, roughly three quarters of them seen just once. The specimen comprised PBMCs, sampled before anti-PD-1 therapy. The receptor source for this set is a human donor with advanced basal cell or squamous cell carcinoma (not recorded which).

V is TRBV24-1 and J is TRBJ2-1; D may be TRBD2 (6 bases). Germline V lookup: CDR1 KGHDR, CDR2 SFDVKD. Deletions cut 0 bases from V and 10 bases from J, with 24 bases between. CDR3 length equals 18 residues. The CDR3 reads CATSDLTPVWRDLLEQFF. As DNA, the CDR3 is TGTGCCACCAGTGATTTGACACCGGTGTGGAGGGACTTATTAGAGCAGTTCTTC.

This clone was seen a few times. The J gene is TRBJ1-1, the V gene TRBV7-9, with D possibly TRBD1 on 6 matching bases. The CDR3 extends over 14 amino acids. Germline CDR1 SEHNR, CDR2 FQNEAQ (reference sequence). Trimming removed 2 bases from V and 6 bases from J, with 13 bases in between. DNA of the CDR3: TGTGCCAGCAGCTTAAACAGGGAGTGGCCTGAAGCTTTCTTT. It is translated as CASSLNREWPEAFF.

This chain uses TRBV29-1 with TRBJ2-7; 7 positions agree with TRBD1. The ends lost 6 bases at V and 3 bases at J; junction bases unmatched: 8. The CDR3 sequence is 13 residues long. CDR1 SQVTM and CDR2 ANQGSEA come from the germline V gene. CDR3 coding DNA: TGCAGCGTGCCGGGACAGCCAGACTACGAGCAGTACTTC. Amino acid sequence: CSVPGQPDYEQYF.

CDR3 bases: TGCGCCAGCAGCTTGGGTATCGATACGCAGTATTTT. Its protein product is CASSLGIDTQYF. V is TRBV5-1 and J is TRBJ2-3; D gene ambiguous. The length of the CDR3 is 12 residues. Trimming shortened V by 0 bases and J by 6 bases, and 5 bases separated the two germline ends. CDR1 SGHRS and CDR2 YFSETQ come from the germline V gene. The full variable domain, in which reference TRBV5-1 and TRBJ2-3 provide the parts outside the CDR3, is KAGVTQTPRYLIKTRGQQVTLSCSPISGHRSVSWYQQTPGQGLQFLFEYFSETQRNKGNFPGRFSGRQFSNSRSEMNVSTLELGDSALYLCASSLGIDTQYFGPGTRLTVL.

The genes are TRBV27 and TRBJ2-1; D is perhaps TRBD2 (6 bases). The CDR3 runs to 14 residues. Between the trimmed V and J ends, which lost 2 bases and 7 bases, there was a span of 12 bases. Germline values: CDR1 MNHEY, CDR2 SMNVEV (reference sequence). The CDR3 is CASSLRPAGNEQFF. The CDR3, as DNA: TGTGCCAGCAGTTTACGACCCGCGGGGAATGAGCAGTTCTTC.